This T cell receptor (beta chain) was documented in a study of blood T cell repertoires in COVID-19. Germline V gene lookup returns CDR1 SGHNT and CDR2 YYREEE (reference sequence). The CDR3 is 15 residues long. V was trimmed by 3 bases and J by 2 bases, leaving 14 bases between them. The table came from immunoSEQ multiplex PCR; TCRdb's copy has only in-frame clones and leaves some out. In the table there are 300,000 to 400,000 clones, around 80% of which are singletons. J is TRBJ2-5 and V is TRBV5-4, with D perhaps matching TRBD2 (5 bases). Material for sequencing was peripheral blood. The clonotype originates from a man aged 25 to 45 with active or convalescent COVID-19. The CDR3 loop reads CASSSASRTQETQYF. The CDR3 coding sequence is TGTGCCAGCAGCTCGGCCAGCAGGACTCAAGAGACCCAGTACTTC.